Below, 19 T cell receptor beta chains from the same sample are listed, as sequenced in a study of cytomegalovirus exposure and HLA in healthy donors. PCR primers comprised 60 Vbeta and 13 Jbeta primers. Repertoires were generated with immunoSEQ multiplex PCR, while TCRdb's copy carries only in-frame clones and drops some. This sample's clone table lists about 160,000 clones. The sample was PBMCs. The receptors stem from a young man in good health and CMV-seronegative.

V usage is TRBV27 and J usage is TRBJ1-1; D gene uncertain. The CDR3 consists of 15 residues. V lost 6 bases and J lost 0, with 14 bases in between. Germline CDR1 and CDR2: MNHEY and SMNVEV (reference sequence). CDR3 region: CASRTKSLMNTEAFF. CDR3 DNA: TGTGCCAGCAGAACAAAAAGTTTAATGAACACTGAAGCTTTCTTT.

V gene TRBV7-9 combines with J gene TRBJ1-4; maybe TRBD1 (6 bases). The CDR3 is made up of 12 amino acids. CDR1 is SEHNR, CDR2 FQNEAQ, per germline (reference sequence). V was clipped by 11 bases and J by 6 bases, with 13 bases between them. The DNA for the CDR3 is TGTGCCCTCATCGAGGGGGATGAAAAACTGTTTTTT. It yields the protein CALIEGDEKLFF.

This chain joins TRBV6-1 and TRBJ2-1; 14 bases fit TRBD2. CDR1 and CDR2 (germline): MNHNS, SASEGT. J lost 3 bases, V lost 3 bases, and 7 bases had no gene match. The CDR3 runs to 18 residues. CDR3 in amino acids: CASSDQGTSGSYYNEQFF. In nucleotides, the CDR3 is TGTGCCAGCAGTGACCAAGGGACTAGCGGGAGTTACTACAATGAGCAGTTCTTC.

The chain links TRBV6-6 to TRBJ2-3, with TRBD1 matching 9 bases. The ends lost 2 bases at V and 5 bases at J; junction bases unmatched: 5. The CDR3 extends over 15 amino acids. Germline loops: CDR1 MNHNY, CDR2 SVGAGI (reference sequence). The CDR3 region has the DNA TGTGCCAGCAGTTACCCGGACAGGGGAAAAGATACGCAGTATTTT. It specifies CASSYPDRGKDTQYF.

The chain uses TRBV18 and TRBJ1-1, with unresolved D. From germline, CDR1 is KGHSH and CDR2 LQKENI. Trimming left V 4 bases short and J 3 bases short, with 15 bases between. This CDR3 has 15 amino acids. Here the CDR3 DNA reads TGTGCCAGCTCACGAGCGTCGGGGATTGACACTGAAGCTTTCTTT. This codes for CASSRASGIDTEAFF. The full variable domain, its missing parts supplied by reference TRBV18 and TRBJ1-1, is NAGVMQNPRHLVRRRGQEARLRCSPMKGHSHVYWYRQLPEEGLKFMVYLQKENIIDESGMPKERFSAEFPKEGPSILRIQQVVRGDSAAYFCASSRASGIDTEAFFGQGTRLTVV.

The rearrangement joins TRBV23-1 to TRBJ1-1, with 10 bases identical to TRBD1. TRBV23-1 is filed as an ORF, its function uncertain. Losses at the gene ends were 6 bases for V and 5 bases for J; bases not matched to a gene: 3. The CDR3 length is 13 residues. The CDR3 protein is CASRDRGETEAFF. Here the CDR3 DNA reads TGCGCCAGCAGGGACAGGGGGGAAACTGAAGCTTTCTTT.

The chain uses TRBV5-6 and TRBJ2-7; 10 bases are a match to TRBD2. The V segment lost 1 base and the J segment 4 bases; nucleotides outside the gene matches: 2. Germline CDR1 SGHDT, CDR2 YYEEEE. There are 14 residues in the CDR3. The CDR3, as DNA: TGTGCCAGCAGCTTGAGCGGGAGGGGGTACGAGCAGTACTTC. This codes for CASSLSGRGYEQYF.

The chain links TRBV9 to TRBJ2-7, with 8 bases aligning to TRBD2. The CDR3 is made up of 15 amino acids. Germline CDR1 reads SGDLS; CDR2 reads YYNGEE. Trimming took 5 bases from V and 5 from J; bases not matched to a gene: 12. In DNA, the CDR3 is TGTGCCAGCAGTAACGGGGCGGGAGGTATTAACGAGCAGTACTTC. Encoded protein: CASSNGAGGINEQYF.

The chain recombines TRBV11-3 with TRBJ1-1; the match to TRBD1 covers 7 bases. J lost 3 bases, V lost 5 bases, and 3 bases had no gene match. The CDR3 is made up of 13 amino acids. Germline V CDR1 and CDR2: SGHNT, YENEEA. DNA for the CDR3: TGTGCCAGCAGCCAGACAGGGTACACTGAAGCTTTCTTT. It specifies CASSQTGYTEAFF.

CDR3 nucleotides: TGTGCCAGCAGTTCACCAACAGGGGATTCTTCCTACGAGCAGTACTTC. Its protein is CASSSPTGDSSYEQYF. The V gene is TRBV6-5, the J gene TRBJ2-7; 7 nucleotides match TRBD1. The V gene end was trimmed by 4 bases and the J gene end by 1 base; junction bases not matched to a gene: 10. Germline-derived CDR1 and CDR2 are MNHEY and SVGAGI. The CDR3 extends over 16 amino acids.

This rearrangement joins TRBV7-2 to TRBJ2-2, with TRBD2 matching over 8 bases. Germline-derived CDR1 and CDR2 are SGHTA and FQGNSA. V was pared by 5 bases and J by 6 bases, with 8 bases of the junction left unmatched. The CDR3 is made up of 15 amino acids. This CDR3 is CASSRGGFLAGELFF. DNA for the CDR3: TGTGCCAGCAGCCGGGGGGGATTTCTCGCCGGGGAGCTGTTTTTT.

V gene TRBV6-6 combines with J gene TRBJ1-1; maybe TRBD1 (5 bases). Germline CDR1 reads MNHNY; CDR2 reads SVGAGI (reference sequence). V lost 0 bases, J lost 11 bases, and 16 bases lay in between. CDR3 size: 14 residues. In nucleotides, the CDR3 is TGTGCCAGCAGTTACTCGACGGGGGGAATTATTGCTTTCTTT. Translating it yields CASSYSTGGIIAFF.

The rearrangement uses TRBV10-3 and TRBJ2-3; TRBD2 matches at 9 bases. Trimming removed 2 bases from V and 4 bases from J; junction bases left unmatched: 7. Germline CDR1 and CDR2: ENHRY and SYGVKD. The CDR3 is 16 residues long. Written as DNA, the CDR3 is TGTGCCATCAGTGAGCCCGGGACTAGCATTTCAGATACGCAGTATTTT. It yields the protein CAISEPGTSISDTQYF.

DNA of the CDR3: TGTGCCAGCGGTCTTCAAAGACGGGAGAAGAATGAGCAGTTCTTC. This translates into CASGLQRREKNEQFF. The chain recombines TRBV7-3 with TRBJ2-1, with D possibly being TRBD2 (6 bases). Trimming shortened V by 8 bases and J by 7 bases, and 21 bases separated the two germline ends. From germline, CDR1 is SGHTA and CDR2 FQGTGA. There are 15 residues in the CDR3.

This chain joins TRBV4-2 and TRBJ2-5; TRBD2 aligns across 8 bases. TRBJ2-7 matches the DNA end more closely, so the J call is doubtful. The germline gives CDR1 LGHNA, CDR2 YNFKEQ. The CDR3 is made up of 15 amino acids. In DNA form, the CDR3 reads TGTGCCAGCAGCCATAGCGGGACTAGCTCCTACGAGCAGTACTTC. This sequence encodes CASSHSGTSSYEQYF.

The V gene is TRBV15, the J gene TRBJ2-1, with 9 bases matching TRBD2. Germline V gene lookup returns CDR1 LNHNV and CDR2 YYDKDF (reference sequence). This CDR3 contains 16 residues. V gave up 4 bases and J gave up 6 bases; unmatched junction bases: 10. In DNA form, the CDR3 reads TGTGCCACCAGCATCTTTAGCGGGAGAAAGGGCAATGAGCAGTTCTTC. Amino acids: CATSIFSGRKGNEQFF.

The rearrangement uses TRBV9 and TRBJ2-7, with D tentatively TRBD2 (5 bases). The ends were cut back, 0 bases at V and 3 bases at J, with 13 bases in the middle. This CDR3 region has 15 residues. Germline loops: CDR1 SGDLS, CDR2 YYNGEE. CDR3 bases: TGTGCCAGCAGCGTAGAGGGCGGGCCGATCTACGAGCAGTACTTC. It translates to CASSVEGGPIYEQYF.

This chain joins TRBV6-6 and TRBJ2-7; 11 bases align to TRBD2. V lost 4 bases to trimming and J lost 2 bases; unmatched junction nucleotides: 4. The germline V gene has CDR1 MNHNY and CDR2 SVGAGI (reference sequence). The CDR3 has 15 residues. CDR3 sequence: CASSSTSGATYEQYF. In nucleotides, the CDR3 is TGTGCCAGCAGTTCGACTAGCGGGGCTACCTACGAGCAGTACTTC.

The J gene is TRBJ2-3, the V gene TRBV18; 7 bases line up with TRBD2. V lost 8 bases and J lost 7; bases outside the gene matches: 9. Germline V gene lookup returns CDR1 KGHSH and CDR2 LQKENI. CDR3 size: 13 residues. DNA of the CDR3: TGTGCCAGCACCGGCCGGGACTATCATACGCAGTATTTT. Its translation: CASTGRDYHTQYF.